The 27 T cell receptor beta chains listed next were all sequenced from one sample in a study of blood T cell repertoires in COVID-19. The method was immunoSEQ multiplex PCR; TCRdb's version includes in-frame clones alone and lacks a portion of them. The sample lists 43,000 or so clones; roughly 87% were seen once. The sample comprised peripheral blood. These receptor sequences come from a man aged 55 to 70 with active COVID-19.

The chain recombines TRBV4-1 with TRBJ2-1; 9 nucleotides line up with TRBD2. Germline loops: CDR1 MGHRA, CDR2 YSYEKL. The J segment lost 1 base and the V segment lost 4 bases, leaving 20 bases of the junction unmatched. The length of the CDR3 is 21 residues. The chain's CDR3 is CASSPRGKIAGEGGSYNEQFF. Here the CDR3 DNA reads TGCGCCAGCAGCCCCCGAGGGAAAATAGCGGGAGAGGGGGGGTCCTACAATGAGCAGTTCTTC.

In its sample, this clone was seen a few times. This chain's CDR3 is CASRSSGADTQYF. Here the CDR3 DNA reads TGTGCCAGCAGATCCTCGGGGGCAGATACGCAGTATTTT. This chain links TRBV7-8 with TRBJ2-3; D is perhaps TRBD2 (6 bases). The V and J ends lost 6 bases and 4 bases respectively, with 11 bases between them. This CDR3 is 13 amino acids long. Germline CDR1 and CDR2: SGHVS and FQNEAQ.

This clone occurred once. This rearrangement joins TRBV4-1 to TRBJ2-2, with a tentative D call TRBD1 (6 bases). V was trimmed by 0 bases and J by 6 bases, leaving 11 bases between them. The CDR3 has 15 residues. Looked up from germline, CDR1 is MGHRA and CDR2 is YSYEKL. CDR3 DNA: TGCGCCAGCAGCCAAGAAAACAGGGTGCCCGGGGAGCTGTTTTTT. The encoded protein is CASSQENRVPGELFF.

V and J are TRBV6-1 and TRBJ1-2; TRBD1 might be the D (6 bases). Germline assignment: CDR1 MNHNS and CDR2 SASEGT. This CDR3 is built from 13 residues. V lost 1 base, J lost 6 bases, and 9 bases lay in between. Here the CDR3 DNA reads TGTGCCAGCAGTGAAGACAGGGAAAATGGCTACACCTTC. Protein product: CASSEDRENGYTF.

This clone was seen a few times. This rearrangement joins TRBV7-9 to TRBJ2-7; possibly TRBD2 for D (5 bases). Per the germline V gene, CDR1 is SEHNR and CDR2 is FQNEAQ (reference sequence). The length of the CDR3 is 12 residues. V lost 8 bases, J lost 4 bases, and 12 bases lay in between. The CDR3 sequence is CASGGRGYEQYF. CDR3 DNA sequence: TGTGCCAGCGGAGGTCGCGGGTACGAGCAGTACTTC.

V usage is TRBV6-5 and J usage is TRBJ2-5; TRBD1 might be the D (6 bases). The V end was cut by 8 bases, the J end by 4 bases, with 8 bases between. The CDR3 spans 11 residues. The germline gives CDR1 MNHEY, CDR2 SVGAGI. This CDR3 reads CASRRGETQYF. The CDR3, as DNA: TGTGCCAGCCGCAGGGGAGAGACCCAGTACTTC.

The chain has TRBV7-8 and TRBJ2-1; D not certain. Per germline, CDR1 SGHVS and CDR2 FQNEAQ. This CDR3 has 14 residues. The V end was cut by 4 bases, the J end by 3 bases, with 10 bases between. CDR3 DNA sequence: TGTGCCAGCAGCTCCGCTCTAATCTACAATGAGCAGTTCTTC. This gives the protein CASSSALIYNEQFF.

J is TRBJ2-4 and V is TRBV4-1; 9 bases are a match to TRBD1. The germline gives CDR1 MGHRA, CDR2 YSYEKL. This CDR3 region has 21 residues. After removal of 0 bases from V and 2 bases from J, the junction contained 17 bases not matched to a gene. CDR3 protein: CASSQESARDRVVGSKNIQYF. As DNA, the CDR3 is TGCGCCAGCAGCCAAGAATCCGCCCGGGACAGGGTAGTTGGGTCCAAAAACATTCAGTACTTC.

The chain uses TRBV18 and TRBJ1-2; 7 bases align to TRBD1. The V gene's germline CDR1 is KGHSH and CDR2 LQKENI. The length of the CDR3 is 13 residues. The V and J ends lost 3 bases and 7 bases, in that order; junction bases with no gene match: 5. CDR3 DNA sequence: TGTGCCAGCTCACCCCGGACAGGTGCTGGCTACACCTTC. It codes for CASSPRTGAGYTF.

This rearrangement joins TRBV27 to TRBJ2-7; 8 bases agree with TRBD2. This CDR3 has 16 amino acids. Germline V gene sequence: CDR1 MNHEY, CDR2 SMNVEV (reference sequence). V lost 5 bases to trimming and J lost 7 bases; unmatched junction nucleotides: 16. CDR3 nucleotides: TGTGCCAGCAGTCCCTCCCCCCCGGGAGGGCCAAATGAGCAGTACTTC. It translates to CASSPSPPGGPNEQYF.

The genes are TRBV20-1 and TRBJ2-6; 8 nucleotides line up with TRBD1. The germline V gene encodes CDR1 DFQATT and CDR2 SNEGSKA (reference sequence). The V gene end was trimmed by 3 bases and the J gene end by 0 bases; junction bases not matched to a gene: 7. The length of the CDR3 is 17 residues. CDR3 coding DNA: TGCAGTGCTAGTGTCGACAGGGGTATCTCTGGGGCCAACGTCCTGACTTTC. It codes for CSASVDRGISGANVLTF.

J is TRBJ1-2 and V is TRBV10-1; D is uncertain. V dropped 5 bases and J dropped 0 bases, with 7 bases sitting between them. Germline CDR1 and CDR2: WNHNN and SYGVQD (reference sequence). This CDR3 contains 13 residues. CDR3 DNA sequence: TGCGCCAGCAGTCGGGAGCCTAACTATGGCTACACCTTC. The encoded protein is CASSREPNYGYTF.

The chain is built from TRBV4-3 and TRBJ1-2; 9 bases agree with TRBD1. The CDR3 runs to 13 residues. The germline gives CDR1 LGHNA, CDR2 YSLEER. V trimming: 5 bases; J trimming: 8 bases; junction bases outside the gene matches: 6. The CDR3: CASSEQGAGGYTF. CDR3 sequence (DNA): TGCGCCAGCAGCGAACAGGGGGCGGGGGGCTACACCTTC.

The chain combines TRBV5-5 with TRBJ1-2; D is uncertain. Germline V gene data show CDR1 as SGHKS and CDR2 as YYEKEE (reference sequence). V gave up 3 bases and J gave up 7 bases, with 13 bases separating them. The CDR3 extends over 13 amino acids. The CDR3 spells CASSSRELGGYTF. CDR3 DNA sequence: TGTGCCAGCAGCTCTCGGGAGCTCGGTGGCTACACCTTC. The whole variable domain, remainder taken from reference TRBV5-5 and TRBJ1-2, is DAGVTQSPTHLIKTRGQQVTLRCSPISGHKSVSWYQQVLGQGPQFIFQYYEKEERGRGNFPDRFSARQFPNYSSELNVNALLLGDSALYLCASSSRELGGYTFGSGTRLTVV.

The J gene is TRBJ1-2, the V gene TRBV6-6; 11 bases line up with TRBD1. Germline V lookup: CDR1 MNHNY, CDR2 SVGAGI (reference sequence). Trimming took 4 bases from V and 2 from J; bases not matched to a gene: 3. The CDR3 runs 15 residues. The CDR3 protein is CASSWTGGLNYGYTF. The CDR3 nucleotides read TGTGCCAGCAGTTGGACAGGGGGCCTAAACTATGGCTACACCTTC.

This rearrangement joins TRBV10-1 to TRBJ1-1, with TRBD1 identical over 12 bases. Germline CDR1 reads WNHNN; CDR2 reads SYGVQD (reference sequence). With 5 bases clipped from V and 6 bases from J, the junction kept 4 bases outside the gene matches. The CDR3 is made up of 14 amino acids. CDR3 bases: TGCGCCAGCAGTACGGGACAGGGGGCCGCTGAAGCTTTCTTT. This translates into CASSTGQGAAEAFF.

The chain couples TRBV7-2 to TRBJ1-6; D perhaps matches TRBD1 (6 bases). Trimming cost V 5 bases and J 6 bases, with 8 bases left between them. The CDR3 is 13 residues long. Germline loops: CDR1 SGHTA, CDR2 FQGNSA. The CDR3 DNA reads TGTGCCAGCAGCCGGACAGCTAATTCACCCCTCCACTTT. Protein: CASSRTANSPLHF. Looking up the rest from reference TRBV7-2 and TRBJ1-6 gives the full variable domain: GAGVSQSPSNKVTEKGKDVELRCDPISGHTALYWYRQSLGQGLEFLIYFQGNSAPDKSGLPSDRFSAERTGGSVSTLTIQRTQQEDSAVYLCASSRTANSPLHFGNGTRLTVT.

This clone was detected only a few times. V gene TRBV4-1 combines with J gene TRBJ2-4; D perhaps matches TRBD2 (6 bases). The CDR3 contains 16 residues. CDR1 is MGHRA, CDR2 YSYEKL, per germline. V was pared by 2 bases and J by 6 bases, with 17 bases between. The CDR3 protein is CASSQTLAAPRNIQYF. DNA for the CDR3: TGCGCCAGCAGCCAAACCTTAGCGGCCCCAAGAAACATTCAGTACTTC.

The V and J genes are TRBV28 and TRBJ2-1; 11 bases align to TRBD2. CDR1 is MDHEN, CDR2 SYDVKM, per germline. The V and J ends lost 9 bases and 4 bases, in that order; junction bases with no gene match: 8. The CDR3 loop spans 15 amino acids. CDR3 DNA: TGTGCCAGTACTGCAACTAGCGGGAGTTACAATGAGCAGTTCTTC. It yields the protein CASTATSGSYNEQFF.

The rearrangement links TRBV5-1 to TRBJ2-1; 9 positions match TRBD1. Germline CDR1 SGHRS, CDR2 YFSETQ. This CDR3 region has 15 residues. Losses at the gene ends were 7 bases for V and 7 bases for J; bases not matched to a gene: 12. The CDR3 is CASSKADRGTNEQFF. CDR3 bases: TGCGCCAGCTCGAAGGCGGACAGGGGTACAAATGAGCAGTTCTTC.

J is TRBJ1-1 and V is TRBV10-3, with 7 positions matching TRBD1. Per germline, CDR1 ENHRY and CDR2 SYGVKD. The CDR3 totals 13 residues. Trimming at V came to 4 bases and at J to 4 bases, leaving 3 bases not matched to a gene. The CDR3 here is CAISGRDSTEAFF. The CDR3 coding sequence is TGTGCCATCAGTGGCCGGGACAGCACTGAAGCTTTCTTT.

This chain joins TRBV6-2 or TRBV6-3 and TRBJ1-1; D is unclear. Germline CDR1 is MNHEY and CDR2 is SVGEGT. The CDR3 spans 14 residues. V lost 7 bases and J 4 bases, leaving 16 bases between the germline ends. CDR3 bases: TGTGCCAGCACCCCAGTGAGGGATAGCACTGAAGCTTTCTTT. Translation gives CASTPVRDSTEAFF.

The V gene is TRBV6-6, the J gene TRBJ1-2; a possible D gene is TRBD1 (6 bases). The ends were cut back, 6 bases at V and 5 bases at J, with 13 bases in the middle. The germline CDR1 and CDR2 sequences are MNHNY and SVGAGI (reference sequence). This CDR3 is 13 amino acids long. CDR3 DNA: TGTGCCAGCAGACCCGACAGGAGTTATGGCTACACCTTC. Translated: CASRPDRSYGYTF.

The J gene is TRBJ1-2, the V gene TRBV4-1; 9 nucleotides line up with TRBD1. J lost 7 bases, V lost 1 base, and 7 bases had no gene match. CDR3 length equals 15 residues. The germline CDR1 and CDR2 sequences are MGHRA and YSYEKL. The CDR3 DNA follows: TGCGCCAGCAGCCAAGGAGACAGGGGGAATCGTGGCTACACCTTC. Its translation: CASSQGDRGNRGYTF.

J is TRBJ2-1 and V is TRBV18, with a possible D match to TRBD1 (6 bases). Trimming took off 6 bases at V and 8 bases at J, with 14 bases between the two ends. The CDR3 length is 13 residues. Germline assignment: CDR1 KGHSH and CDR2 LQKENI. CDR3 sequence reads: CASSGQGRDEQFF. DNA of the CDR3: TGTGCCAGCTCCGGGCAGGGGCGAGATGAGCAGTTCTTC. The entire variable domain, with the rest obtained from reference TRBV18 and TRBJ2-1, is as follows: NAGVMQNPRHLVRRRGQEARLRCSPMKGHSHVYWYRQLPEEGLKFMVYLQKENIIDESGMPKERFSAEFPKEGPSILRIQQVVRGDSAAYFCASSGQGRDEQFFGPGTRLTVL.

CDR3 residues: CASSHPGEDLQQFF. Here the CDR3 DNA reads TGTGCCAGCAGCCATCCGGGAGAAGACCTACAGCAGTTCTTC. The gene calls are TRBV4-2 and TRBJ2-1, with D maybe TRBD2 (6 bases). The germline V and J ends were trimmed by 3 bases and 11 bases, with 17 bases remaining between them. In germline, CDR1 is LGHNA, CDR2 YNFKEQ. This CDR3 region has 14 residues.

This rearrangement joins TRBV18 to TRBJ1-1; 9 bases align to TRBD1. The trim removed 6 bases at V and 3 bases at J, leaving 11 bases unmatched. Germline CDR1 KGHSH, CDR2 LQKENI. This CDR3 comprises 16 residues. CDR3 loop: CASSPRQGEIYTEAFF. CDR3 in DNA: TGTGCCAGCTCCCCTAGACAGGGGGAGATATACACTGAAGCTTTCTTT. Complete variable domain (other parts from reference TRBV18 and TRBJ1-1): NAGVMQNPRHLVRRRGQEARLRCSPMKGHSHVYWYRQLPEEGLKFMVYLQKENIIDESGMPKERFSAEFPKEGPSILRIQQVVRGDSAAYFCASSPRQGEIYTEAFFGQGTRLTVV.